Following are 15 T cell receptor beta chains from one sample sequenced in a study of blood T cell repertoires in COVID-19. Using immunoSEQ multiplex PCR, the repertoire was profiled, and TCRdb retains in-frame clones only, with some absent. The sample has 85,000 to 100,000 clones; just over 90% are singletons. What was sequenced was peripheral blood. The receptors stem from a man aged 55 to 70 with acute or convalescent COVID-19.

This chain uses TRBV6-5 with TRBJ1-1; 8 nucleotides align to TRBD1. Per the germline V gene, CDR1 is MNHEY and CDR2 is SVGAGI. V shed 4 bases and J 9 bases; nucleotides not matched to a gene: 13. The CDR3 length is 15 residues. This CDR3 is CASSSSGTGDKQAFF. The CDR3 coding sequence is TGTGCCAGCAGTTCCTCCGGGACAGGAGATAAGCAAGCTTTCTTT.

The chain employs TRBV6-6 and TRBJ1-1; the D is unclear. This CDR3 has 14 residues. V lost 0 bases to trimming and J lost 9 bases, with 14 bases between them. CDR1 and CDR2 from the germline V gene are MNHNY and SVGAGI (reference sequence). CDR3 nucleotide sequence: TGTGCCAGCAGTTACTCGGTGGAAAGCGATCAAGCTTTCTTT. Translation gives CASSYSVESDQAFF.

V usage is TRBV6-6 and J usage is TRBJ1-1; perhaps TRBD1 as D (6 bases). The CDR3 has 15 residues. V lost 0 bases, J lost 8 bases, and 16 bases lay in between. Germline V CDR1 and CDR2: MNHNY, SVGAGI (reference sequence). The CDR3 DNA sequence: TGTGCCAGCAGTTACTCCTGGACAGTGAATGTCGAAGCTTTCTTT. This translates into CASSYSWTVNVEAFF.

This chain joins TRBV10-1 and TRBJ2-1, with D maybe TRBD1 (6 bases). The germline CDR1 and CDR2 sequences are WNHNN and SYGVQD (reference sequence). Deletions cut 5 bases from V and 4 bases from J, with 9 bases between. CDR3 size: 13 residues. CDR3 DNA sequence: TGCGCCAGCAGTCGACAGGAGTACAATGAGCAGTTCTTC. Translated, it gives CASSRQEYNEQFF.

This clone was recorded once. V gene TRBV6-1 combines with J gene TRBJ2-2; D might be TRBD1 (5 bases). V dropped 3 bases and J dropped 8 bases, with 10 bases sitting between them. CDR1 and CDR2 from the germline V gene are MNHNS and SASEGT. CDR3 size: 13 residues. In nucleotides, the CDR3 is TGTGCCAGCAGTGACAGGGTAGGGGGGGAGCTGTTTTTT. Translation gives CASSDRVGGELFF.

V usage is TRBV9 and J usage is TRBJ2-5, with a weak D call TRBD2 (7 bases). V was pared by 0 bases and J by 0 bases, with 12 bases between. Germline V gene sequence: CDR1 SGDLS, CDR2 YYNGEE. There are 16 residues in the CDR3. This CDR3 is CASSVGGGAYQETQYF. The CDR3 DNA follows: TGTGCCAGCAGCGTAGGCGGGGGCGCGTACCAAGAGACCCAGTACTTC.

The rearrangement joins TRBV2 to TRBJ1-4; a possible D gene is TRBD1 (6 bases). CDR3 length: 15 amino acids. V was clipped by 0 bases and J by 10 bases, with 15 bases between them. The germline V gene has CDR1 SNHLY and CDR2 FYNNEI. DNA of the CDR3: TGTGCCAGCAGTGAAGCGTGGCAGGGAGGGGGAAAACTGTTTTTT. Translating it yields CASSEAWQGGGKLFF.

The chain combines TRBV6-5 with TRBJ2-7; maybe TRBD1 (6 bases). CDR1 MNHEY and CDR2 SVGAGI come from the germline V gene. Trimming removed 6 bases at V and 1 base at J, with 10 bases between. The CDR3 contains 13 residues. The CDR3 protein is CASRAQGSYEQYV. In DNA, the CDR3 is TGTGCCAGCAGGGCACAGGGTTCCTACGAGCAGTACGTC.

CDR3 bases: TGTGCCAGCAGCGTACGGGACAGTGGCACTGAAGCTTTCTTT. It codes for CASSVRDSGTEAFF. The chain has TRBV9 and TRBJ1-1, with 7 bases lining up with TRBD1. The CDR3 covers 14 residues. Germline lookup yields CDR1 SGDLS and CDR2 YYNGEE. Trimming took 1 base from V and 4 from J; bases not matched to a gene: 4.

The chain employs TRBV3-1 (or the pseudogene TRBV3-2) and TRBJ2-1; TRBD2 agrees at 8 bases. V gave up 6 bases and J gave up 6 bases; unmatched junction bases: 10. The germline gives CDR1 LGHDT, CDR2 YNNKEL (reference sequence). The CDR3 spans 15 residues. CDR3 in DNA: TGTGCCAGCAGTCCTACCGGGACTAGGGCCAATGAGCAGTTCTTC. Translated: CASSPTGTRANEQFF.

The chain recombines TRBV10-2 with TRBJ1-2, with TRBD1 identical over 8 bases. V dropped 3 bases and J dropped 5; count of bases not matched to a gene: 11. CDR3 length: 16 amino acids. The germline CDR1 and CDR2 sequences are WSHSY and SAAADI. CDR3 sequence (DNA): TGCGCCAGCAGTGAACTTGGGGACAGGTTTCGGTATGGCTACACCTTC. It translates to CASSELGDRFRYGYTF.

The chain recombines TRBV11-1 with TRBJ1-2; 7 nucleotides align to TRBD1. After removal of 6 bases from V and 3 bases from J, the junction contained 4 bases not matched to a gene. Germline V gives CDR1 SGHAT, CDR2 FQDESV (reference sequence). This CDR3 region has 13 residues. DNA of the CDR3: TGTGCCAGCAGTCCCGGACAGGACTATGGCTACACCTTC. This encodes CASSPGQDYGYTF.

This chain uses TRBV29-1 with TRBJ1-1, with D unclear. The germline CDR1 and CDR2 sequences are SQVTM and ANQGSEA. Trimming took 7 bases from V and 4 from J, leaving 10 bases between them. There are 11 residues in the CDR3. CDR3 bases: TGCAGCGCCTCTATGAGCACTGAAGCTTTCTTT. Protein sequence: CSASMSTEAFF.

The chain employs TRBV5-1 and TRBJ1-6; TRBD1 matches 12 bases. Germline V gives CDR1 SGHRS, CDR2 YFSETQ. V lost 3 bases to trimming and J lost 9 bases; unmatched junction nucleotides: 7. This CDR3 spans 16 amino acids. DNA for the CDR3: TGCGCCAGCAGCTGGGGGGACAGGGGGCTCTCTTCACCCCTCCACTTT. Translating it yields CASSWGDRGLSSPLHF.

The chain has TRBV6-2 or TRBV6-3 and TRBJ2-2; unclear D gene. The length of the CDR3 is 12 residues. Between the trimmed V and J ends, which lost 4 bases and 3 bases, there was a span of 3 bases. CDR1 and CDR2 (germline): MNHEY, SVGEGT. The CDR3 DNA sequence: TGTGCCAGCAGTTCCTACACCGGGGAGCTGTTTTTT. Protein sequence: CASSSYTGELFF.